The next 21 T cell receptor beta chains were all read from a single sample in a study of cytomegalovirus exposure and HLA in healthy donors. The assay was immunoSEQ multiplex PCR, and TCRdb's table has in-frame clones only and misses some. The profile covers about 190,000 clones, with around 82% appearing a single time and 2.8% taken by the ten largest. Sequencing was done on a sample of PBMCs. The source of these receptors is a young woman in good health and CMV-seropositive.

This clone was recorded a few times. This chain uses TRBV18 with TRBJ1-2; the D gene is possibly TRBD1 (6 bases). V shed 0 bases and J shed 8 bases, with 16 bases lying between them. This CDR3 contains 15 residues. Germline CDR1 reads KGHSH; CDR2 reads LQKENI. CDR3 DNA sequence: TGTGCCAGCTCACCACCGGGGGCAGTAGGTTTCGGCTACACCTTC. Amino acid sequence: CASSPPGAVGFGYTF.

The chain carries TRBV11-1 and TRBJ2-7; no firm D call. The CDR3 runs to 15 residues. Trimming cost V 5 bases and J 4 bases, with 18 bases left between them. Germline-derived CDR1 and CDR2 are SGHAT and FQDESV (reference sequence). Here the CDR3 DNA reads TGTGCCAGCAGCCCCAGGCCAAATCTGGAATACGAGCAGTACTTC. It specifies CASSPRPNLEYEQYF.

This CDR3 is CASSFLSAYQETQYF. CDR3 in DNA: TGTGCCAGCAGTTTTCTTTCAGCGTACCAAGAGACCCAGTACTTC. The chain combines TRBV27 with TRBJ2-5; no clear D gene. V dropped 3 bases and J dropped 0 bases, with 11 bases sitting between them. There are 15 residues in the CDR3. Looked up from germline, CDR1 is MNHEY and CDR2 is SMNVEV (reference sequence).

The chain recombines TRBV11-1 with TRBJ2-5; 13 nucleotides agree with TRBD2. The CDR3 is 16 amino acids. Trimming took 5 bases from V and 2 from J; bases not matched to a gene: 5. Germline V gene sequence: CDR1 SGHAT, CDR2 FQDESV (reference sequence). The CDR3 DNA sequence: TGTGCCAGCAGCCATACTAGCGGGGGGGCTCAAGAGACCCAGTACTTC. This sequence encodes CASSHTSGGAQETQYF.

The chain recombines TRBV4-1 with TRBJ2-3; D not resolved. The CDR3 runs to 15 residues. V was shortened by 0 bases and J by 6 bases, with 13 bases between the two germline ends. The germline V gene encodes CDR1 MGHRA and CDR2 YSYEKL. For the CDR3, the DNA is TGCGCCAGCAGCCAAGAGAGTCGGCAAGCGGATACGCAGTATTTT. It is translated as CASSQESRQADTQYF.

The genes are TRBV4-3 and TRBJ2-1; D gene uncertain. The V and J ends lost 0 bases and 6 bases respectively, with 6 bases between them. The CDR3 spans 13 residues. CDR1 and CDR2 (germline): LGHNA, YSLEER. CDR3 coding DNA: TGCGCCAGCAGCCAAGATAGCCCCAATGAGCAGTTCTTC. The encoded protein is CASSQDSPNEQFF.

V is TRBV2 and J is TRBJ2-2, with D possibly being TRBD2 (6 bases). V lost 1 base and J 6 bases, leaving 9 bases between the germline ends. The CDR3 totals 14 residues. Germline lookup yields CDR1 SNHLY and CDR2 FYNNEI. The CDR3 sequence is CASSEEAGSGELFF. The CDR3 nucleotides are TGTGCCAGCAGTGAAGAGGCGGGATCCGGGGAGCTGTTTTTT.

This clone was detected a few times. The rearrangement links TRBV19 to TRBJ1-1; D unclear. Germline assignment: CDR1 LNHDA and CDR2 SQIVND (reference sequence). Trimming cost V 7 bases and J 0 bases, with 6 bases left between them. The CDR3 is made up of 12 amino acids. Here the CDR3 DNA reads TGTGCCAGTACAGGCATGAACACTGAAGCTTTCTTT. Its protein product is CASTGMNTEAFF.

The chain recombines TRBV27 with TRBJ2-1; TRBD2 agrees at 7 bases. Per germline, CDR1 MNHEY and CDR2 SMNVEV (reference sequence). The ends lost 2 bases at V and 8 bases at J; junction bases unmatched: 6. The CDR3 sequence is 14 residues long. The CDR3 spells CASSLGRGRDEQFF. CDR3 bases: TGTGCCAGCAGTTTAGGGCGGGGGAGGGATGAGCAGTTCTTC.

The V gene is TRBV2, the J gene TRBJ2-7, with D possibly TRBD2 on 6 matching bases. The CDR3 runs 15 residues. Trimming took off 7 bases at V and 2 bases at J, with 18 bases between the two ends. Germline lookup yields CDR1 SNHLY and CDR2 FYNNEI. CDR3 residues: CASTLHGGGTYEQYF. The CDR3 nucleotides are TGTGCCAGCACCCTTCATGGGGGAGGAACCTACGAGCAGTACTTC. Full variable domain (rest looked up from reference TRBV2 and TRBJ2-7): EPEVTQTPSHQVTQMGQEVILRCVPISNHLYFYWYRQILGQKVEFLVSFYNNEISEKSEIFDDQFSVERPDGSNFTLKIRSTKLEDSAMYFCASTLHGGGTYEQYFGPGTRLTVT.

The chain carries TRBV6-5 and TRBJ2-1, with 9 bases lining up with TRBD2. This CDR3 contains 16 residues. Per the germline V gene, CDR1 is MNHEY and CDR2 is SVGAGI. V was pared by 2 bases and J by 6 bases, with 8 bases of the junction left unmatched. Written as DNA, the CDR3 is TGTGCCAGCAGTTACCCGGCTAGCGGGAACATCAATGAGCAGTTCTTC. Protein sequence: CASSYPASGNINEQFF.

V and J are TRBV9 and TRBJ2-1, with a possible D match to TRBD1 (6 bases). Germline V lookup: CDR1 SGDLS, CDR2 YYNGEE. The CDR3 is 15 amino acids. V lost 0 bases and J 3 bases, leaving 10 bases between the germline ends. CDR3: CASSVGGQHYNEQFF. As DNA, the CDR3 is TGTGCCAGCAGCGTAGGGGGACAACACTACAATGAGCAGTTCTTC.

This rearrangement joins TRBV7-9 to TRBJ1-2; D is perhaps TRBD1 (6 bases). The CDR3 has 12 amino acids. In germline, CDR1 is SEHNR, CDR2 FQNEAQ (reference sequence). Trimming removed 4 bases from V and 5 bases from J, with 8 bases in between. As DNA, the CDR3 is TGTGCCAGCAGCTCCGGACAGTATGGCTACACCTTC. It encodes CASSSGQYGYTF. Filled out from reference TRBV7-9 and TRBJ1-2, the complete variable domain reads DTGVSQNPRHKITKRGQNVTFRCDPISEHNRLYWYRQTLGQGPEFLTYFQNEAQLEKSRLLSDRFSAERPKGSFSTLEIQRTEQGDSAMYLCASSSGQYGYTFGSGTRLTVV.

The V gene is TRBV7-2, the J gene TRBJ2-7, with no clear D. The CDR3 length is 11 residues. Deletions cut 4 bases from V and 2 bases from J, with 3 bases between. CDR1 is SGHTA and CDR2 is FQGNSA in the germline V gene. This chain's CDR3 is CASSSAYEQYF. The CDR3 region has the DNA TGTGCCAGCAGCTCCGCCTACGAGCAGTACTTC. The whole variable domain, remainder taken from reference TRBV7-2 and TRBJ2-7, is GAGVSQSPSNKVTEKGKDVELRCDPISGHTALYWYRQSLGQGLEFLIYFQGNSAPDKSGLPSDRFSAERTGGSVSTLTIQRTQQEDSAVYLCASSSAYEQYFGPGTRLTVT.

In DNA form, the CDR3 reads TGTGCCAGTAGTCTTGGAGCAACTAATGAAAAACTGTTTTTT. It specifies CASSLGATNEKLFF. V and J are TRBV19 and TRBJ1-4; the D is unclear. V lost 5 bases and J 0 bases, leaving 7 bases between the germline ends. The CDR3 length is 14 residues. Germline loops: CDR1 LNHDA, CDR2 SQIVND (reference sequence).

V is TRBV25-1 and J is TRBJ1-6, with D tentatively TRBD1 (5 bases). Looked up from germline, CDR1 is MGHDK and CDR2 is SYGVNS. V lost 3 bases and J 9 bases, leaving 12 bases between the germline ends. This CDR3 has 14 residues. The CDR3 reads CASSEGRVLSPLHF. The CDR3 nucleotides are TGTGCCAGCAGTGAGGGCAGGGTACTTTCACCCCTCCACTTT.

The V gene is TRBV6-6, the J gene TRBJ2-7; no reliable D call. CDR3 length: 11 residues. V was pared by 4 bases and J by 4 bases, with 5 bases between. Germline CDR1 MNHNY, CDR2 SVGAGI (reference sequence). The CDR3 is CASSFQYEQYF. CDR3 sequence (DNA): TGTGCCAGCAGTTTCCAGTACGAGCAGTACTTC.

This chain connects TRBV15 to TRBJ1-1; no firm D call. CDR1 and CDR2 from the germline V gene are LNHNV and YYDKDF (reference sequence). The V end was cut by 8 bases, the J end by 0 bases, with 7 bases between. CDR3 length equals 12 residues. The CDR3 DNA is TGTGCCACCCGACTCTTGAACACTGAAGCTTTCTTT. Translated, it gives CATRLLNTEAFF.

The gene calls are TRBV27 and TRBJ2-7; 7 bases fit TRBD1. J lost 3 bases, V lost 5 bases, and 7 bases had no gene match. There are 14 residues in the CDR3. Germline lookup yields CDR1 MNHEY and CDR2 SMNVEV (reference sequence). CDR3 in DNA: TGTGCCAGCAGTCCCCGGACAGGACGCTACGAGCAGTACTTC. Translated, it gives CASSPRTGRYEQYF.

The CDR3 sequence is CASSLPFGGVDEQFF. The CDR3 coding sequence is TGTGCCAGCAGCCTCCCCTTTGGGGGCGTCGATGAGCAGTTCTTC. This chain joins TRBV6-1 and TRBJ2-1, with a tentative D call TRBD1 (6 bases). Germline CDR1 is MNHNS and CDR2 is SASEGT. Trimming shortened V by 6 bases and J by 8 bases, and 20 bases separated the two germline ends. The CDR3 is 15 amino acids.

The rearrangement uses TRBV7-9 and TRBJ2-7; D is possibly TRBD1 (6 bases). The CDR3 extends over 19 amino acids. In germline, CDR1 is SEHNR, CDR2 FQNEAQ (reference sequence). Trimming left V 1 base short and J 3 bases short, with 25 bases between. The CDR3 protein is CASSLGDPPTGPGGYEQYF. CDR3 coding DNA: TGTGCCAGCAGCTTAGGAGACCCCCCGACAGGCCCCGGAGGCTACGAGCAGTACTTC. Using reference TRBV7-9 and TRBJ2-7 for the parts outside the CDR3, the full variable domain is DTGVSQNPRHKITKRGQNVTFRCDPISEHNRLYWYRQTLGQGPEFLTYFQNEAQLEKSRLLSDRFSAERPKGSFSTLEIQRTEQGDSAMYLCASSLGDPPTGPGGYEQYFGPGTRLTVT.